These 5 T cell receptor beta chains share one sample of origin, sequenced in a study of molecular identifiers for immune sequencing clone quantification. Via MiXCR, TCRdb re-called the PCR reads, giving one row per CDR3 protein. The table shows more than 95,000 distinct CDR3 sequences, with less than 25% occurring only once. The sequenced sample was naive CD8+ T cells from blood, with Jurkat cell RNA spiked in. The subset denotes: FACS-sorted CD8+CD4-CCR7+CD45RA+ naive T cells. Receptor source: a human donor in good health. Some libraries in this study had Jurkat cell RNA spiked in.

This chain joins TRBV5-1 and TRBJ2-2; perhaps D is TRBD1 or TRBD2 (5 bases each). This CDR3 has 16 residues. V was clipped by 4 bases and J by 3 bases, with 16 bases between them. Germline CDR1 is SGHRS and CDR2 is YFSETQ. CDR3 nucleotides: TGCGCCAGCAGCCCACACTGGACGGGACACACCGGGGAGCTGTTTTTT. Its protein product is CASSPHWTGHTGELFF.

Concerning this clonotype itself: Compared with germline, one end of the junction differs, possibly owing to a read error. The rearrangement joins TRBV5-3 to TRBJ1-1; 9 bases align to TRBD1. TRBV5-3 is flagged as an ORF with uncertain function. The CDR3 covers 13 residues. CDR3 in amino acids: CASSFTGGTEAFF. CDR3 DNA: TGTGCCAGCAGTTTTACAGGGGGCACTGAAGCTTTCTTC.

This clonotype was seen many times. The J gene is TRBJ2-5, the V gene TRBV5-4; D unclear. Trimming took 0 bases from V and 3 from J, leaving 6 bases between them. CDR3 length equals 13 residues. CDR1 is SGHNT, CDR2 YYREEE, per germline (reference sequence). CDR3 sequence: CASSLGSEETQYF. The DNA of the CDR3 is TGTGCCAGCAGCTTGGGGTCCGAAGAGACCCAGTACTTC.

CDR3 nucleotide sequence: TGCGCCAGCAGAGTAGACGGGGGGCGCCCGTACGAGCAGTACTTC. Protein product: CASRVDGGRPYEQYF. The V gene is TRBV4-3, the J gene TRBJ2-7; D may be TRBD2 (7 bases). Germline CDR1 LGHNA, CDR2 YSLEER. The CDR3 covers 15 residues. Trimming cost V 6 bases and J 4 bases, with 19 bases left between them.

In regard to this clonotype: Possible read error: a much larger clone is one base away. The chain is built from TRBV7-2 and TRBJ2-1; D uncertain. This CDR3 spans 11 amino acids. Trimming cost V 5 bases and J 5 bases, with 4 bases left between them. Germline lookup yields CDR1 SGHTA and CDR2 FQGNSA. In DNA, the CDR3 is TGTGCCAGCAGCCCCGACAATGAGCAGTTCTTC. Protein product: CASSPDNEQFF.